These 32 T cell receptor beta chains originate from one sample sequenced in a study of human T cells and chemical hapten exposure. Noted time point: pre-sensitization, week 0. This sample's treatment: therapeutic diphenylcyclopropenone sensitization with weekly scalp DPC. TCRdb fed the RACE reads into MiXCR, producing one record per CDR3 protein. Of roughly 100,000 distinct CDR3 sequences listed, roughly 10% are singletons. Material: whole blood, obtained in connection with sensitization to the hapten diphenylcyclopropenone (DPC). The receptor source for this set is a woman aged 60-70 years with alopecia areata. Some clones in this sample may be carry-over from other donors' samples.

This clonotype was observed a few times. This sequence joins TRBV7-2 and TRBJ2-3; TRBD2 matches 13 bases. Germline trimming cut 6 bases from V and 4 bases from J; bases unmatched to any gene: 1. In germline, CDR1 is SGHTA, CDR2 FQGNSA. The CDR3 contains 14 residues. CDR3 residues: CASRLAGGPDTQYF. The CDR3 DNA follows: TGTGCCAGCAGACTAGCGGGGGGGCCAGATACGCAGTATTTT.

This clonotype was seen many times. The chain uses TRBV11-2 and TRBJ2-3; 14 nucleotides line up with TRBD2. The CDR3 totals 18 residues. Germline CDR1 SGHAT, CDR2 FQNNGV. V shed 3 bases, J shed 5 bases, and the junction held 10 bases outside the gene matches. The CDR3 spells CASSFRWRTSGGRDTQYF. As DNA, the CDR3 is TGTGCCAGCAGCTTCCGATGGAGGACTAGCGGGGGGAGAGATACGCAGTATTTT.

This sequence joins TRBV4-1 and TRBJ2-1, with 7 nucleotides matching TRBD2. The CDR3 runs to 16 residues. V shed 0 bases and J 4 bases; nucleotides not matched to a gene: 6. Germline assignment: CDR1 MGHRA and CDR2 YSYEKL. This chain's CDR3 is CASSQDRAGKYNEQFF. CDR3 DNA sequence: TGCGCCAGCAGCCAAGACAGAGCGGGGAAATACAATGAGCAGTTCTTC.

This clonotype occurred a few times. This rearrangement joins TRBV2 to TRBJ1-5; 9 positions agree with TRBD1. The germline CDR1 and CDR2 sequences are SNHLY and FYNNEI. V shed 10 bases, J shed 7 bases, and the junction held 11 bases outside the gene matches. This CDR3 region has 14 residues. The CDR3 loop reads CATTTGQGEQPQHF. In DNA form, the CDR3 reads TGTGCCACCACGACGGGACAGGGAGAACAGCCCCAGCATTTT.

Only a few counts were recorded for this clonotype. The J gene is TRBJ2-7, the V gene TRBV4-1; TRBD1 might be the D (6 bases). CDR1 is MGHRA, CDR2 YSYEKL, per germline. This CDR3 region has 15 residues. Trimming took off 2 bases at V and 6 bases at J, with 17 bases between the two ends. The CDR3 DNA reads as TGCGCCAGCAGCCAATTCCTACGGGACAACCCCGAGCAGTACTTC. Amino acids: CASSQFLRDNPEQYF.

This clonotype was counted at least ten times. The gene calls are TRBV7-9 and TRBJ2-5, with 8 bases fitting TRBD2. V dropped 5 bases and J dropped 0; count of bases not matched to a gene: 5. Germline-derived CDR1 and CDR2 are SEHNR and FQNEAQ (reference sequence). CDR3 length equals 15 residues. This CDR3 reads CASSRGGDNQETQYF. CDR3 DNA sequence: TGTGCCAGCAGCCGGGGGGGAGACAACCAAGAGACCCAGTACTTC.

This clonotype was detected only a few times. Here the CDR3 reads CASSESMGSYPSTQYF. The CDR3 region has the DNA TGCGCCAGCAGTGAGTCGATGGGTTCTTACCCTTCTACGCAGTATTTT. V and J are TRBV10-1 and TRBJ2-3, with D uncertain. Trimming took 0 bases from V and 8 from J, leaving 18 bases between them. This CDR3 comprises 16 residues. Germline CDR1 and CDR2: WNHNN and SYGVQD (reference sequence).

This clonotype turned up a few times. J is TRBJ1-2 and V is TRBV3-1; 9 bases are a match to TRBD1. Germline-derived CDR1 and CDR2 are LGHDT and YNNKEL (reference sequence). V shed 4 bases, J shed 4 bases, and the junction held 10 bases outside the gene matches. The CDR3 consists of 16 residues. The CDR3 DNA reads as TGTGCCAGCAGCCCCGGGGAAGTACAGGGGGCCTATGGCTACACCTTC. It yields the protein CASSPGEVQGAYGYTF.

This clonotype was seen repeatedly, ten times or more. This rearrangement joins TRBV19 to TRBJ1-5; 7 bases line up with TRBD1. CDR1 and CDR2 (germline): LNHDA, SQIVND (reference sequence). The CDR3 has 12 amino acids. The V gene end was trimmed by 9 bases and the J gene end by 7 bases; junction bases not matched to a gene: 6. CDR3: CASRQGSQPQHF. The CDR3 DNA reads TGTGCCAGCCGACAGGGTAGCCAGCCCCAGCATTTT.

In this sample, this clonotype turned up many times. This chain joins TRBV20-1 and TRBJ1-5; 8 bases fit TRBD1. The germline V gene encodes CDR1 DFQATT and CDR2 SNEGSKA (reference sequence). The CDR3 consists of 12 residues. The J segment lost 7 bases and the V segment lost 6 bases, leaving 5 bases of the junction unmatched. The CDR3 DNA sequence: TGCAGTGCCACAGGGGGAGGGCAGCCCCAGCATTTT. It specifies CSATGGGQPQHF.

V is TRBV11-2 and J is TRBJ2-7, with 10 bases that match TRBD1. The ends lost 4 bases at V and 4 bases at J; junction bases unmatched: 4. Germline values: CDR1 SGHAT, CDR2 FQNNGV. There are 14 residues in the CDR3. CDR3 protein: CASSSDRGYYEQYF. The CDR3 nucleotides are TGTGCCAGCAGCTCGGACAGGGGGTATTACGAGCAGTACTTC.

This clonotype was found many times. This chain connects TRBV12-3 or TRBV12-4 to TRBJ2-7; TRBD1 matches at 9 bases. The CDR3 consists of 15 residues. The V gene end was trimmed by 5 bases and the J gene end by 6 bases; junction bases not matched to a gene: 11. The CDR3 DNA follows: TGTGCCAGCAGTGCTGCCGGGACAGGGTCCATCGAGCAGTACTTC. Translating it yields CASSAAGTGSIEQYF.

This clonotype was detected many times. This chain joins TRBV5-1 and TRBJ1-2; D gene uncertain. V was pared by 0 bases and J by 2 bases, with 8 bases between. The germline CDR1 and CDR2 sequences are SGHRS and YFSETQ. The CDR3 is 14 residues long. CDR3 DNA sequence: TGCGCCAGCAGCTTGGGCTCCGGCAACTATGGCTACACCTTC. Translated: CASSLGSGNYGYTF.

In its sample, this clonotype was seen many times. The rearrangement joins TRBV20-1 to TRBJ2-5, with D unclear. This CDR3 has 12 residues. Germline V gene lookup returns CDR1 DFQATT and CDR2 SNEGSKA (reference sequence). The V gene lost 4 bases and the J gene lost 1 base, with 7 bases spanning the gap. This CDR3 is CSAKGRQETQYF. The CDR3 nucleotides read TGCAGTGCTAAGGGCCGCCAAGAGACCCAGTACTTC.

Points on this clonotype: This clone may be a read error of a much larger clone one base away. The rearrangement joins TRBV2 to TRBJ2-1; D may correspond to TRBD1 or TRBD2 (5 bases each). CDR1 is SNHLY and CDR2 is FYNNEI in the germline V gene. This CDR3 contains 15 residues. The CDR3 DNA is TGTGCCAGCAGTGAAGCGCTGAGAGGGGTGGATGAGCAGCTCTTC. It specifies CASSEALRGVDEQLF.

This clonotype was observed many times. V and J are TRBV27 and TRBJ1-4, with a tentative D call TRBD1 (6 bases). Trimming left V 1 base short and J 8 bases short, with 14 bases between. Germline CDR1 is MNHEY and CDR2 is SMNVEV (reference sequence). CDR3 size: 15 residues. The CDR3 spells CASSLWGGLREKLFF. The CDR3 nucleotides read TGTGCCAGCAGTTTATGGGGGGGCCTTCGAGAAAAACTGTTTTTT.

There are many counts of this clonotype. This rearrangement joins TRBV7-9 to TRBJ1-3; possible D gene TRBD1, 5 bases. V gave up 2 bases and J gave up 0 bases, with 8 bases separating them. Germline CDR1 is SEHNR and CDR2 is FQNEAQ (reference sequence). The CDR3 is made up of 15 amino acids. In DNA, the CDR3 is TGTGCCAGCAGCTTAACCGGGGCCTCTGGAAACACCATATATTTT. Translated: CASSLTGASGNTIYF.

As regards this clonotype: Possible read error: a much larger clone is one base away. This chain links TRBV29-1 with TRBJ1-6; D unclear. This CDR3 is 11 amino acids long. Germline CDR1 reads SQVTM; CDR2 reads ANQGSEA. The CDR3 protein is CGVEEYSPLHF. The CDR3 DNA is TGCGGCGTTGAAGAATATTCACCCCTCCACTTT.

The J gene is TRBJ1-1, the V gene TRBV2; weak D call: TRBD1 (6 bases). This CDR3 has 16 residues. Germline CDR1 is SNHLY and CDR2 is FYNNEI. Trimming stripped 6 bases from V and 6 bases from J, with 23 bases between. Here the CDR3 DNA reads TGTGCCAGCAGGACGTGGGGGCAGGTGAAATCATCTGAAGCTTTCTTT. This codes for CASRTWGQVKSSEAFF. Full variable domain (remainder filled in from reference TRBV2 and TRBJ1-1): EPEVTQTPSHQVTQMGQEVILRCVPISNHLYFYWYRQILGQKVEFLVSFYNNEISEKSEIFDDQFSVERPDGSNFTLKIRSTKLEDSAMYFCASRTWGQVKSSEAFFGQGTRLTVV.

V usage is TRBV20-1 and J usage is TRBJ1-1, with D perhaps matching TRBD1 (6 bases). This CDR3 is built from 14 residues. Germline CDR1 reads DFQATT; CDR2 reads SNEGSKA (reference sequence). V dropped 1 base and J dropped 0 bases, with 9 bases sitting between them. The CDR3 sequence: CSARAGAMNTEAFF. The CDR3 DNA follows: TGCAGTGCTAGAGCGGGGGCTATGAACACTGAAGCTTTCTTT.

This clonotype was counted at least ten times. The genes are TRBV10-2 and TRBJ2-5, with D tentatively TRBD1 (5 bases). Germline-derived CDR1 and CDR2 are WSHSY and SAAADI. CDR3 length: 13 residues. V was cut by 8 bases and J by 2 bases, with 12 bases left in between. The CDR3 reads CASGRQPQETQYF. Here the CDR3 DNA reads TGCGCCAGCGGCAGACAGCCACAAGAGACCCAGTACTTC.

This clonotype came up a few times. The rearrangement links TRBV6-1 to TRBJ1-2, with 7 bases identical to TRBD1. J lost 0 bases, V lost 7 bases, and 8 bases had no gene match. The germline V gene has CDR1 MNHNS and CDR2 SASEGT. This CDR3 comprises 15 residues. In nucleotides, the CDR3 is TGTGCCAGCAAGGGGGCCCAGACAACTAACTATGGCTACACCTTC. The encoded protein is CASKGAQTTNYGYTF.

This clonotype was found a few times. The V and J genes are TRBV19 and TRBJ2-2, with D possibly TRBD1 on 6 matching bases. The V gene's germline CDR1 is LNHDA and CDR2 SQIVND (reference sequence). V was trimmed by 9 bases and J by 5 bases, leaving 19 bases between them. CDR3 length equals 15 residues. The CDR3, as DNA: TGTGCCAGCAGGCACAGACAGGTGGAGACCGGGGAGCTGTTTTTT. This gives the protein CASRHRQVETGELFF.

This clonotype was found a few times. The rearrangement uses TRBV6-2 or TRBV6-3 and TRBJ2-5, with no clear D. Between the trimmed V and J ends, which lost 7 bases and 3 bases, there was a span of 6 bases. The length of the CDR3 is 11 residues. CDR1 and CDR2 from the germline V gene are MNHEY and SVGEGT. The chain's CDR3 is CASTREETQYF. The CDR3 DNA reads as TGTGCCAGCACCAGAGAAGAGACCCAGTACTTC.

This clonotype was detected many times. This sequence joins TRBV19 and TRBJ1-1; 7 positions agree with TRBD1. Trimming took 4 bases from V and 2 from J; bases not matched to a gene: 4. Germline lookup yields CDR1 LNHDA and CDR2 SQIVND (reference sequence). This CDR3 has 14 amino acids. CDR3 protein: CASSTRGLNTEAFF. As DNA, the CDR3 is TGTGCCAGTAGTACTAGGGGGCTCAACACTGAAGCTTTCTTT. The complete variable domain, with remaining parts taken from reference TRBV19 and TRBJ1-1, reads DGGITQSPKYLFRKEGQNVTLSCEQNLNHDAMYWYRQDPGQGLRLIYYSQIVNDFQKGDIAEGYSVSREKKESFPLTVTSAQKNPTAFYLCASSTRGLNTEAFFGQGTRLTVV.

The chain is built from TRBV5-4 and TRBJ2-3, with 9 bases fitting TRBD1. Germline loops: CDR1 SGHNT, CDR2 YYREEE (reference sequence). With 5 bases clipped from V and 0 bases from J, the junction kept 4 bases outside the gene matches. The CDR3 has 15 amino acids. CDR3 DNA: TGTGCCAGCAGTTATGGACAGGGGAGCACAGATACGCAGTATTTT. Translation: CASSYGQGSTDTQYF.

This clonotype was seen repeatedly, ten times or more. The chain joins TRBV5-6 to TRBJ1-1; a possible D gene is TRBD1 (5 bases). The V and J ends lost 0 bases and 6 bases respectively, with 9 bases between them. This CDR3 has 13 residues. Germline CDR1 reads SGHDT; CDR2 reads YYEEEE. The CDR3, as DNA: TGTGCCAGCAGCTTGGCGGGGCCTTCTGAAGCTTTCTTT. The encoded protein is CASSLAGPSEAFF.

In this sample, this clonotype turned up many times. The genes are TRBV3-1 and TRBJ2-1; 11 nucleotides agree with TRBD2. The CDR3 runs to 15 residues. In germline, CDR1 is LGHDT, CDR2 YNNKEL (reference sequence). Germline trimming cut 6 bases from V and 3 bases from J; bases unmatched to any gene: 4. The DNA of the CDR3 is TGTGCCAGCAGTAGCGGGGGGGCAGTCTACAATGAGCAGTTCTTC. Translated: CASSSGGAVYNEQFF.

At least ten counts were recorded for this clonotype. The chain recombines TRBV6-5 with TRBJ1-2; TRBD1 matches 9 bases. CDR1 is MNHEY, CDR2 SVGAGI, per germline. The CDR3 length is 14 residues. Trimming cost V 5 bases and J 4 bases; bases outside gene matches: 5. CDR3 sequence: CASSTGTGSYGYTF. CDR3 in DNA: TGTGCCAGCAGTACCGGGACAGGGAGCTATGGCTACACCTTC.

This clonotype was detected many times. The chain recombines TRBV5-1 with TRBJ2-5; D perhaps matches TRBD1 (5 bases). Germline lookup yields CDR1 SGHRS and CDR2 YFSETQ. V was shortened by 4 bases and J by 5 bases, with 15 bases between the two germline ends. CDR3 size: 14 residues. CDR3 coding DNA: TGCGCCAGCAGCCCGACTGGGGCGTCCGAGACCCAGTACTTC. This codes for CASSPTGASETQYF. Filled out from reference TRBV5-1 and TRBJ2-5, the complete variable domain reads KAGVTQTPRYLIKTRGQQVTLSCSPISGHRSVSWYQQTPGQGLQFLFEYFSETQRNKGNFPGRFSGRQFSNSRSEMNVSTLELGDSALYLCASSPTGASETQYFGPGTRLLVL.

Many counts were recorded for this clonotype. V gene TRBV6-1 combines with J gene TRBJ1-5; D unresolved. The V gene lost 7 bases and the J gene lost 0 bases, with 19 bases spanning the gap. This CDR3 region has 17 residues. Per germline, CDR1 MNHNS and CDR2 SASEGT. The CDR3 spells CASIVQVPAHSNQPQHF. In DNA, the CDR3 is TGTGCCAGCATAGTGCAGGTCCCTGCACATAGCAATCAGCCCCAGCATTTT.

The sample holds many counts of this clonotype. This chain links TRBV18 with TRBJ2-5, with D possibly TRBD1 on 5 matching bases. With 3 bases removed from V and 0 bases from J, the gap between germline ends came to 11 bases. Germline CDR1 reads KGHSH; CDR2 reads LQKENI. The CDR3 has 15 amino acids. In nucleotides, the CDR3 is TGTGCCAGCTCACCGGCAGGGCAACACCAAGAGACCCAGTACTTC. Translating gives CASSPAGQHQETQYF.